The following is a T cell receptor beta chain sequence with its context. CDR3 length: 17 residues. The V end lost 0 bases, the J end lost 9 bases, and 22 bases lay between the germline ends. Germline assignment: CDR1 SGHDT and CDR2 YYEEEE. As handled by the study authors: By means of reference gene primer amplification, nucleated cell counts were estimated. Generated by immunoSEQ multiplex PCR, the TCRdb table keeps only in-frame clones and is missing some. V, J and clone size reflect that table, while D and trimming were determined from the DNA. The sample carries about 270,000 clones, around 91% recorded once. This record belongs to a study of blood T cell repertoires in COVID-19. Symptom resolution, clearance, or two negative PCRs marked the recovered donors of Cohort 3.

The sequenced sample was PBMCs or T cells enriched from blood (not recorded which). This chain uses TRBV5-6 with TRBJ2-4, with a tentative D call TRBD2 (6 bases). This receptor was taken from a woman aged 18 to 35 who had recovered from COVID-19. CDR3 sequence (DNA): TGTGCCAGCAGCTTGGCCTTGGAGGGTGATAAGCTGGGCATTCAGTACTTC. Amino acids: CASSLALEGDKLGIQYF.